A selection of T cell receptor beta chains follows, all from one sample in a study of cytomegalovirus exposure and HLA in healthy donors. This table comes from immunoSEQ multiplex PCR, and its TCRdb copy is limited to in-frame clones, with some not included. The table has 250,000 to 350,000 clones, 88% seen once; the top ten hold 0.9% to 1%. Sequenced sample: PBMCs. Receptors originate from a man aged 30-40 years in good health and CMV-seronegative. Both conserved end residues are part of each CDR3. A D gene is named only where the DNA matches it firmly. Size is stated for part of the rows, as once, few or many counts, or as a class when the clone is expanded.

size	V	J	length	D	DNA	CDR3
.	TRBV27	TRBJ1-2	15	.	TGTGCCAGCAGTGGTCTACAGGGTTTTAACTATGGCTACACCTTC	CASSGLQGFNYGYTF
.	TRBV5-1	TRBJ2-2	15	.	TGCGCCAGCAGCTGGGGGACACTCGTTAGCGGGGAGCTGTTTTTT	CASSWGTLVSGELFF
.	TRBV27	TRBJ1-5	15	TRBD1	TGTGCCAGCAGTTTGGGTTACAGGGGCCAACAGCCCCAGCATTTT	CASSLGYRGQQPQHF
.	TRBV27	TRBJ1-2	15	.	TGTGCCAGCAGTTTAATCCCCGCGGGGGGAGAGGGCTACACCTTC	CASSLIPAGGEGYTF
.	TRBV4-1	TRBJ1-5	15	TRBD1	TGCGCCAGCAGCCATGGGACAGGGGCAGGCCAGCCCCAGCATTTT	CASSHGTGAGQPQHF
.	TRBV5-4	TRBJ2-1	16	TRBD1	TGTGCCAGCAGCTTGGCCTTGGGACAGCCAAACAATGAGCAGTTCTTC	CASSLALGQPNNEQFF
once	TRBV7-9	TRBJ1-1	11	.	TGTGCCAGCAGCTCAGGGTTCTCAGCTTTCTTT	CASSSGFSAFF
.	TRBV18	TRBJ1-5	14	TRBD1	TGTGCCAGCTCACCCACGGACAGGGGCCAGCCCCAGCATTTT	CASSPTDRGQPQHF
.	TRBV30	TRBJ1-2	15	.	TGTGCCTGGCGGGGGGGGGAGCGGGGAGACTATGGCTACACCTTC	CAWRGGERGDYGYTF
once	TRBV7-9	TRBJ2-5	15	TRBD2	TGTGCCAGCAGCCTCCGACGGGGGGGGCAAGAGACCCAGTACTTC	CASSLRRGGQETQYF
.	TRBV18	TRBJ2-1	13	.	TGTGCCAGCACTCCGGGACAAGAGGTTGAGCAGTTCTTC	CASTPGQEVEQFF
.	TRBV18	TRBJ2-1	15	TRBD2	TGTGCCAGCTCAATCGCGGGGGGGCTCCGTTTTGAGCAGTTCTTC	CASSIAGGLRFEQFF
.	TRBV11-2	TRBJ2-1	16	TRBD2	TGTGCCAGCAGCTTAGGGGCCGGGGGGGCCTTCAATGAGCAGTTCTTC	CASSLGAGGAFNEQFF
.	TRBV2	TRBJ2-1	17	TRBD2	TGTGCCAGCAGTGAATACCCTAGCGGGGGGGCCGTGAATGAGCAGTTCTTC	CASSEYPSGGAVNEQFF
.	TRBV7-6	TRBJ1-1	14	.	TGTGCCAGCAGCTTACAGGCAATGAACACTGAAGCTTTCTTT	CASSLQAMNTEAFF
few	TRBV6-6	TRBJ1-1	11	.	TGTGCCAGCCAGCGGAACACTGAAGCTTTCTTT	CASQRNTEAFF
.	TRBV18	TRBJ2-7	13	.	TGTGCCAGCTCACCGGACACAAATTACGAGCAGTACTTC	CASSPDTNYEQYF
.	TRBV7-9	TRBJ2-5	13	.	TGTGCCAGCAGCTTCCCAGGGGAAGAGACCCAGTACTTC	CASSFPGEETQYF
.	TRBV20-1	TRBJ1-2	11	.	TGCAGTGCTAGGGAAAACGGGGGCTACACCTTC	CSARENGGYTF
once	TRBV6-5	TRBJ1-1	12	.	TGTGCCAGCATTTCCAGGGTTACTGAAGCTTTCTTT	CASISRVTEAFF
.	TRBV5-6	TRBJ1-4	17	.	TGTGCCAGCAGCTTGTACAGGGCCTGGGGGACTAATGAAAAACTGTTTTTT	CASSLYRAWGTNEKLFF
.	TRBV10-2	TRBJ2-7	16	TRBD2	TGCGCCAGCAGTGAGTTAGGCCTAGCGGGGGGGCCAGGGCAGTACTTC	CASSELGLAGGPGQYF
few	TRBV5-4	TRBJ1-4	16	.	TGTGCCAGCAGCCCCACTCCAGGGACAACTAATGAAAAACTGTTTTTT	CASSPTPGTTNEKLFF
.	TRBV11-2	TRBJ1-4	14	TRBD1	TGTGCCAGCAGCCCCGGGACAGGGCTTGAAAAACTGTTTTTT	CASSPGTGLEKLFF
.	TRBV4-3	TRBJ2-1	16	.	TGCGCCAGCAGCCCCAACCGGGATAACGTATACAATGAGCAGTTCTTC	CASSPNRDNVYNEQFF
.	TRBV18	TRBJ2-3	17	TRBD2	TGTGCCAGCTCACCACCGGGTCGGGGGGGTCTGAAAGATACGCAGTATTTT	CASSPPGRGGLKDTQYF